The clone carrying this T cell receptor beta chain was seen many times. As yet, its antigen is unknown. The CDR3 consists of 13 residues. Trimming stripped 6 bases from V and 3 bases from J, with 10 bases between. This entry belongs to a study of T-cell reconstitution after alpha-beta-depleted transplantation in children. During its preparation, the TCRbeta library received unique molecular identifiers. MiXCR was run by TCRdb on the PCR reads, yielding one entry per CDR3 protein. Seen here are around 300,000 distinct CDR3 sequences, approximately 23% observed once, and the top ten hold approximately 9.9%. Regarding the study as a whole: When one year had passed after transplant, most T-cell counts and diversity came from newly produced T cells. From surviving recipient T cells and thymic progenitors came the high day-60 TCRbeta diversity observed in some patients.

The clonotype comes from a male patient aged 10-17 years who had a stem cell transplant for acute lymphoblastic leukemia, so the T cells may come from the graft donor. J is TRBJ2-3 and V is TRBV12-3 or TRBV12-4; D not certain. The specimen comprised PBMCs, mostly from graft donor cells, sampled 180 days after TCRalphabeta/CD19-depleted stem cell transplant. This CDR3 is CASSFGRTDTQYF. In nucleotides, the CDR3 is TGTGCCAGCAGCTTCGGACGGACAGATACGCAGTATTTT.